The present T cell receptor beta chain was sequenced within a study of T cells in Graves' hyperthyroidism and ophthalmopathy. Study-wide findings and caveats: Most clonotypes expanded in thyroid above 0.001 were likewise present in blood. The model identified upcoming ophthalmopathy a median around 6 months ahead of onset. Classification by a 13 V-J model distinguished ophthalmopathy from stable hyperthyroidism.

With regard to this clonotype: Its matching antigen is unknown.

From RNA transcripts, TCR beta CDR3 regions were amplified. TCR CDR3 regions were first amplified by RT-PCR with HTBI primers. One entry per CDR3 protein results from TCRdb running MiXCR on the multiplex PCR reads. The top ten clones hold roughly 6.2% of a sample with roughly 580,000 distinct CDR3 sequences, around 14% of them seen once. Patients were excluded for uncontrolled infection, other autoimmune disease, pregnancy or lactation. Germline V gives CDR1 LNHDA, CDR2 SQIVND (reference sequence). Trimming took off 1 base at V and 8 bases at J, with 6 bases between the two ends. This CDR3 has 12 residues.

The specimen was blood. The TCR originated in a woman aged 30 to 39 with Graves' hyperthyroidism that later progressed to Graves' ophthalmopathy. The V gene is TRBV19, the J gene TRBJ2-1; unclear D gene. CDR3: CASSIALDEQFF. For the CDR3, the DNA is TGTGCCAGTAGTATAGCGCTCGATGAGCAGTTCTTC.